This entry is about one T cell receptor (beta chain). Antigen: not known. CDR1 and CDR2 from the germline V gene are SEHNR and FQNEAQ (reference sequence). The CDR3 is 14 amino acids. The entry originates in a study of T cells expressing NK-cell markers. General study findings and limits: More than 5 donors had dominant NKG2C+ clonotypes that comprised roughly 1.0-8% of their CD8+ T cells.

TCRdb re-called the 5' RACE reads and catalogs CDR3 proteins one per entry, DNA excluded. The sample has about half a million distinct CDR3 sequences. The sequenced sample was blood T cells: a sorted CD56 or NKG2C T cell subset, CD4+ or CD8+ T cells, or bulk PBMC T cells (not recorded which). This chain connects TRBV7-9 to TRBJ2-7; TCRdb calls TRBD1, which cannot be checked without DNA. The sequence came from a woman between 50 and 59 years old in good health. CDR3: CASSWDRYSYEQYF.